The clone carrying this T cell receptor (beta chain) came up many times. Its specificity is unknown. Using RNA transcripts as the source, TCR beta CDR3 regions were amplified. Initially, a first-round RT-PCR of the TCR CDR3 employed the HTBI primer set. TCRdb re-analysed the multiplex PCR reads in MiXCR, keeping a single row per CDR3 protein. The sample has 600,000 or so distinct CDR3 sequences, 11% to 15% seen once. Disease duration was under 3 months in the ophthalmopathy patients, who also had a Clinical Activity Score of at least 3 and a NOSPECS grade of at least 4. This entry comes from a study of T cells in Graves' hyperthyroidism and ophthalmopathy. General observations from the study: Patients with ophthalmopathy were separated from those with stable hyperthyroidism by a 13 V-J model.

Germline CDR1 is SGHTS and CDR2 is YDEGEE. V was shortened by 0 bases and J by 7 bases, with 17 bases between the two germline ends. This CDR3 is 15 amino acids long. The chain carries TRBV5-8 and TRBJ2-7; D is perhaps TRBD2 (5 bases). The source is a woman younger than 35 with Graves' ophthalmopathy. Sequenced material: blood. CDR3 DNA sequence: TGTGCCAGCAGCTTGGGATTCGGGGAAACGGGTGAGCAGTACTTC. This gives the protein CASSLGFGETGEQYF.